Listed below are T cell receptor beta chains from one sample, sequenced in a study of shared T cell receptors in the human thymus. Sequenced by immunoSEQ multiplex PCR; TCRdb stores in-frame clones only, minus some. The sample has over 65,000 clones; about 95% are singletons. The specimen was thymocytes. These receptors were obtained from a human donor. The CDR3 runs from the conserved cysteine through the conserved F or W. The order of the fields is clone size, V gene, D gene, J gene, CDR3 DNA, CDR3 protein. D genes are given only for firm matches. Clone size is given for some rows only: seen once, a few or many times, or a class if the clone is expanded.

abundance: -
v_gene: TRBV27
d_gene: -
j_gene: TRBJ1-4
CDR3nt: TGTGCCAGCAGTTTCCGGTGGGGGGCCCCCGGCGAAAAACTGTTTTTT
CDR3aa: CASSFRWGAPGEKLFF

abundance: -
v_gene: TRBV6-5
d_gene: -
j_gene: TRBJ2-7
CDR3nt: TGTGCCAGCAGTTACTCTGCTGGGCATTTAACGTACGAGCAGTACTTC
CDR3aa: CASSYSAGHLTYEQYF

abundance: once
v_gene: TRBV5-6
d_gene: -
j_gene: TRBJ1-5
CDR3nt: TGTGCCAGCAGCCGTCGGGGTTTTAAGCCCCAGCATTTT
CDR3aa: CASSRRGFKPQHF

abundance: -
v_gene: TRBV6-5
d_gene: TRBD1
j_gene: TRBJ1-2
CDR3nt: TGTGCCAGCAGTTTCCTCAAGGGGGCCAGGACCGATGGCTACACCTTC
CDR3aa: CASSFLKGARTDGYTF

abundance: few
v_gene: TRBV6-6
d_gene: -
j_gene: TRBJ1-3
CDR3nt: TGTGCCAGCAGTAGACCAGGAAACACCATATATTTT
CDR3aa: CASSRPGNTIYF

abundance: -
v_gene: TRBV5-6
d_gene: TRBD1
j_gene: TRBJ2-1
CDR3nt: TGTGCCAGCAGCCCACCGGGACAGGGGGCGGGGGAGCAGTTCTTC
CDR3aa: CASSPPGQGAGEQFF

abundance: -
v_gene: TRBV11-1
d_gene: TRBD1
j_gene: TRBJ2-6
CDR3nt: TGTGCCAGCAGCTTAGGGGACAGGCGGACTGGGGCCAACGTCCTGACTTTC
CDR3aa: CASSLGDRRTGANVLTF

abundance: -
v_gene: TRBV9
d_gene: -
j_gene: TRBJ1-3
CDR3nt: TGTGCCAGCAGCGTAGGGGGTCCAGGGTCTGGAAACACCATATATTTT
CDR3aa: CASSVGGPGSGNTIYF

abundance: -
v_gene: TRBV4-3
d_gene: -
j_gene: TRBJ1-3
CDR3nt: TGCGCCAGCAGCCAAGTTAGCTTGGCAGGCGAATTTCCCAGCTCTGGAAACACCATATATTTT
CDR3aa: CASSQVSLAGEFPSSGNTIYF

abundance: -
v_gene: TRBV7-4
d_gene: TRBD1
j_gene: TRBJ1-1
CDR3nt: TGTGCCAGCAGCCCGCGGAATCCCAGGGGGCATAATATTGAAGCTTTCTTT
CDR3aa: CASSPRNPRGHNIEAFF

abundance: once
v_gene: TRBV6-5
d_gene: -
j_gene: TRBJ2-7
CDR3nt: TGTGCCAGCAGTCCAGGGTTATACGAGCAGTACTTC
CDR3aa: CASSPGLYEQYF

abundance: -
v_gene: TRBV19
d_gene: TRBD1
j_gene: TRBJ2-5
CDR3nt: TGTGCCAGTAGTATAGCCCCGGGACAGGTACAAGAGACCCAGTACTTC
CDR3aa: CASSIAPGQVQETQYF

abundance: -
v_gene: TRBV7-2
d_gene: -
j_gene: TRBJ2-2
CDR3nt: TGTGCCAGCAGCTCTTTCAGGGGGGGGCCCGCGAACACCGGGGAGCTGTTTTTT
CDR3aa: CASSSFRGGPANTGELFF

abundance: -
v_gene: TRBV5-1
d_gene: TRBD2
j_gene: TRBJ2-7
CDR3nt: TGCGCCAGCAGCTTGGACAGCGGGGGACCCTACGAGCAGTACTTC
CDR3aa: CASSLDSGGPYEQYF

abundance: -
v_gene: TRBV7-8
d_gene: TRBD2
j_gene: TRBJ2-2
CDR3nt: TGTGCCAGCAGCTTGGGGACTAGCGGGGGCCAGAACACCGGGGAGCTGTTTTTT
CDR3aa: CASSLGTSGGQNTGELFF

abundance: -
v_gene: TRBV5-1
d_gene: TRBD2
j_gene: TRBJ2-7
CDR3nt: TGCGCCAGCAGCTTGGTCGGACTAGTAGACGAGCAGTACTTC
CDR3aa: CASSLVGLVDEQYF